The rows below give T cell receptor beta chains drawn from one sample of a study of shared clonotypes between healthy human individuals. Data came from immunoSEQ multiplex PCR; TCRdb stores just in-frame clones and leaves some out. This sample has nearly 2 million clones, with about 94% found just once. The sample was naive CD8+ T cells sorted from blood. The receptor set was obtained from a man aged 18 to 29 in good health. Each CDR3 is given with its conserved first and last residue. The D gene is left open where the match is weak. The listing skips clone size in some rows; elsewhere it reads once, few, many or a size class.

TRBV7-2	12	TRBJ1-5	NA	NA	TGTGCCAGCAGCTACCCTGGGCGGGCCCAGCATTTT	CASSYPGRAQHF
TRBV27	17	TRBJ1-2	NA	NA	TGTGCCAGCAGTCCGGACCACGGGAGCGAACAATTCTATGGCTACACCTTC	CASSPDHGSEQFYGYTF
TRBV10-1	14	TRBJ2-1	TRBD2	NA	TGCGCCAGCAGTGAGTCTGGGACTAGCTATGAGCAGTTCTTC	CASSESGTSYEQFF
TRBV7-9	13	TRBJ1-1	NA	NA	TGTGCCAGCAGCCCTCTCTCGAACACTGAAGCTTTCTTT	CASSPLSNTEAFF
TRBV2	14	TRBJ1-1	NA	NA	TGTGCCAGCAGTGACGGTCAGGGCTACACTGAAGCTTTCTTT	CASSDGQGYTEAFF
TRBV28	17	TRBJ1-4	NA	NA	TGTGCCAGCAGTCCGACGATGGTGGGGGACCCTAATGAAAAACTGTTTTTT	CASSPTMVGDPNEKLFF
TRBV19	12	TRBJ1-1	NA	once	TGTGCCAGTAGTCTCGGTAACACTGAAGCTTTCTTT	CASSLGNTEAFF
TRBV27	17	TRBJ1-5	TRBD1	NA	TGTGCCAGCAGCCAATACGCCGAGACAGGGTGGATTCAGCCCCAGCATTTT	CASSQYAETGWIQPQHF
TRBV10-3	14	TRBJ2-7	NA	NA	TGTGCCATCAGTGAGTCGTCTGCAGGCTACGAGCAGTACTTC	CAISESSAGYEQYF
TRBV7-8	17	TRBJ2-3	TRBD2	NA	TGTGCCAGCAGCTTAGAGGTAGCGGGACCCTCCACAGATACGCAGTATTTT	CASSLEVAGPSTDTQYF
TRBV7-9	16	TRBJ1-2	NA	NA	TGTGCCAGCAGCACAACCGGGACACAGGCTAACTATGGCTACACCTTC	CASSTTGTQANYGYTF
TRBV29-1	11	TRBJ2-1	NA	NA	TGCAGCGTTCGAGGATTGGCAGAGCAGTTCTTC	CSVRGLAEQFF
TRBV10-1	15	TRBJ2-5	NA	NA	TGCGCCAGCAGTGAGTCGGGAATGTCCCAAGAGACCCAGTACTTC	CASSESGMSQETQYF
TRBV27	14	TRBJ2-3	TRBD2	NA	TGTGCCAGCAGTCCGGGGACTAGCGGTTATACGCAGTATTTT	CASSPGTSGYTQYF
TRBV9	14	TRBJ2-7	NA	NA	TGTGCCAGCAGCGTAGGACCCCTAACCTACGAGCAGTACTTC	CASSVGPLTYEQYF
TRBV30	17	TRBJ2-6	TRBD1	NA	TGTGCCTGGCTACAGGGGCCACTTGTCTCTGGGGCCAACGTCCTGACTTTC	CAWLQGPLVSGANVLTF
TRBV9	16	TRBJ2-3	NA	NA	TGTGCCAGACTGGTGGCCTCGCCATCCTGCACAGATACGCAGTATTTT	CARLVASPSCTDTQYF
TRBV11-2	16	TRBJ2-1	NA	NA	TGTGCCAGCAGCTCCCACGAGACATACCCCTACAATGAGCAGTTCTTC	CASSSHETYPYNEQFF
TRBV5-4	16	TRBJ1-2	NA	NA	TGTGCCAGCAGCTTGGCCTCGGGACACCCTAACTATGGCTACACCTTC	CASSLASGHPNYGYTF
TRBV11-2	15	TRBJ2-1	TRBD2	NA	TGTGCCAGCAGCCCTAGCGGGAGTCCCTACAATGAGCAGTTCTTC	CASSPSGSPYNEQFF
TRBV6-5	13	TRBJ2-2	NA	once	TGTGCCAGCAGTTACTCGATAGGCCGGGAGCTGTTTTTT	CASSYSIGRELFF
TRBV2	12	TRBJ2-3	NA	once	TGTGCCAGCAATTGGGTTTTGGATACGCAGTATTTT	CASNWVLDTQYF
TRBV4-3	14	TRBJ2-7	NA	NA	TGCGCCAGGGACTATAAGACAGGGTTGTACGAGCAGTACTTC	CARDYKTGLYEQYF
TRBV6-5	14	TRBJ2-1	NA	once	TGTGCCAGCAGTTACGCACAGGAATCGGTACCACAGTTCTTC	CASSYAQESVPQFF
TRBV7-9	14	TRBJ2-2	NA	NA	TGTGCCAGCAGCTTAGAGCCGGGCACCGGGGAGCTGTTTTTT	CASSLEPGTGELFF
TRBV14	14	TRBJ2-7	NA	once	TGTGCCAGCAGCCAAGCGGACAGCACCTACGAGCAGTACTTC	CASSQADSTYEQYF
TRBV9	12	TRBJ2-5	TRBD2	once	TGTGCCAGCAGCACCGGGGGGGAGACCCAGTACTTC	CASSTGGETQYF
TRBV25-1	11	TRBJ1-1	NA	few	TGTGCCAGCAGTGCAGCCACTGAAGCTTTCTTT	CASSAATEAFF
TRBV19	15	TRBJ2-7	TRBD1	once	TGTGCCAGTAGTCCAGGGACAGGGGGAGGCTACGAGCAGTACTTC	CASSPGTGGGYEQYF
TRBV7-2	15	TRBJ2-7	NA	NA	TGTGCCAGCAGCTTAGGGCTAGCGTCCGGCTACGAGCAGTACTTC	CASSLGLASGYEQYF
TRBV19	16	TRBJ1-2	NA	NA	TGTGCCAGTAGTATAGTTACGATGGACAGCGTATATGGCTACACCTTC	CASSIVTMDSVYGYTF
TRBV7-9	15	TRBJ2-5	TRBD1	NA	TGTGCCAGCAGCTTAGCTCAGGGGGCAGAAGAGACCCAGTACTTC	CASSLAQGAEETQYF
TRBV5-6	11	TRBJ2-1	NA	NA	TGTGCCAGCAGCTTGGGGACAGAGCAGTTCTTC	CASSLGTEQFF
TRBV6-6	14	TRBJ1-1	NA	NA	TGTGCCAGCAGTTACATAGACCTAAGCACTGAAGCTTTCTTT	CASSYIDLSTEAFF
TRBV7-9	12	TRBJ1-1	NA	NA	TGTGCCAGCAGCTTAGGGGCAGGTGAAGCTTTCTTT	CASSLGAGEAFF
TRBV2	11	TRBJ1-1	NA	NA	TGTGCCAGCGGCTGGAACACTGAAGCTTTCTTT	CASGWNTEAFF